One and the same sample provided the 8 T cell receptor beta chains below, sequenced in a study of long-term antiretroviral therapy in people with HIV (dated by TCRdb to between 2022 and 2023). Sequencing of the TRB variable region was done with the immunoSEQ hsTCRB v3.0 assay at survey level resolution. The clones in this table, taken by TCRdb from immuneACCESS, are in-frame only. Not every clone is retained; where verified, under half of the shortfall comes from an unresolved V gene, and the cause of the rest is unknown. This sample holds about 18,000 clones; roughly 80% were observed only once. 18% of the sample is taken by the ten largest. This sample comprised unsorted PBMCs, obtained 0.6 years after starting antiretroviral therapy. These receptors all stem from a woman between 18 and 29 years old with HIV.

The V and J genes are TRBV9 and TRBJ1-1; D is ambiguous. CDR1 SGDLS and CDR2 YYNGEE come from the germline V gene. V was cut by 1 base and J by 5 bases, with 6 bases left in between. This CDR3 spans 12 amino acids. The CDR3 bases are TGTGCCAGCAGCGTAATGGGGACTGAAGCTTTCTTT. Translation gives CASSVMGTEAFF.

This clone was counted a single time. The chain uses TRBV28 and TRBJ2-1, with 7 positions matching TRBD2. CDR3 size: 16 residues. J lost 4 bases, V lost 6 bases, and 12 bases had no gene match. Germline V gene lookup returns CDR1 MDHEN and CDR2 SYDVKM. The CDR3 spells CASSKRLSSGYNEQFF. The CDR3 nucleotides read TGTGCCAGCAGCAAACGCCTGTCTAGCGGATACAATGAGCAGTTCTTC.

This clone was observed a handful of times. The rearrangement uses TRBV4-2 and TRBJ2-2; D not resolved. The CDR3 has 13 amino acids. The V end lost 6 bases, the J end lost 0 bases, and 5 bases lay between the germline ends. Germline CDR1 LGHNA, CDR2 YNFKEQ. For the CDR3, the DNA is TGTGCCAGCAGAGGGCCGAACACCGGGGAGCTGTTTTTT. It specifies CASRGPNTGELFF.

The gene calls are TRBV11-3 and TRBJ2-1; D is perhaps TRBD1 or TRBD2 (5 bases each). V gave up 5 bases and J gave up 3 bases, with 11 bases separating them. This CDR3 contains 14 residues. The germline CDR1 and CDR2 sequences are SGHNT and YENEEA. CDR3 nucleotides: TGTGCCAGCAGCCCGGGACCAAACTACAATGAGCAGTTCTTC. Its translation is CASSPGPNYNEQFF.

This clone showed up just a few times. The chain couples TRBV5-1 to TRBJ1-2; no clear D. The ends were cut back, 2 bases at V and 0 bases at J, with 8 bases in the middle. CDR1 and CDR2 from the germline V gene are SGHRS and YFSETQ. The length of the CDR3 is 14 residues. The CDR3 coding sequence is TGCGCCAGCAGCTTACCAGGAGCTAACTATGGCTACACCTTC. Protein product: CASSLPGANYGYTF.

V and J are TRBV2 and TRBJ1-2, with D unresolved. The ends were cut back, 5 bases at V and 7 bases at J, with 14 bases in the middle. Germline V CDR1 and CDR2: SNHLY, FYNNEI. The CDR3 contains 13 residues. The CDR3 loop reads CASSYGLRSGYTF. The CDR3 region has the DNA TGTGCCAGCAGTTACGGATTGCGGAGTGGCTACACCTTC.

V usage is TRBV6-1 and J usage is TRBJ1-1, with D unclear. Trimming removed 7 bases from V and 5 bases from J, with 11 bases in between. The CDR3 contains 12 residues. CDR1 is MNHNS and CDR2 is SASEGT in the germline V gene. CDR3 nucleotide sequence: TGTGCCAGCACCCGGGAAAGTACTGAAGCTTTCTTT. Protein product: CASTRESTEAFF.

This chain joins TRBV4-1 and TRBJ2-4; the match to TRBD2 covers 7 bases. The CDR3 is made up of 18 amino acids. V lost 0 bases, J lost 2 bases, and 10 bases stayed unmatched. Germline loops: CDR1 MGHRA, CDR2 YSYEKL. CDR3: CASSQDPVSREPKNIQYF. The CDR3 nucleotides are TGCGCCAGCAGCCAAGATCCCGTATCGCGGGAGCCCAAAAACATTCAGTACTTC.